This entry concerns a single T cell receptor beta chain. Its specificity is not known. The CDR3 length is 18 residues. No culture step preceded sequencing of the ex vivo isolated memory T cells. This sample is part of a study of CD4 T cell repertoires in COVID-19. Study details: After less than twelve days of IL-2 expansion, CFSE-low cells were relabeled and restimulated with other coronavirus spikes. Whole-study results and caveats: Some SARS-CoV-2 clonotypes, between about 6 and 28%, recurred in SARS-CoV and/or HKU1 cultures. Suggested intraclonal diversification: top SARS-CoV-2-reactive clonotypes appeared in two or three memory subsets.

Only in-frame clones appear in the TCRdb table, and some are missing; sequencing was by immunoSEQ multiplex PCR. The sample has about 25,000 clones, about 93% seen once. The clonotype comes from a human donor who had COVID-19. The sequences come from circulating follicular helper CD4+ T cells (cTfh) from blood, collected before the COVID-19 pandemic. The rearrangement joins TRBV22-1 to TRBJ1-5; TRBD1, the table's D call, was not compared with the DNA. TRBV22-1 is a documented pseudogene. Here the CDR3 reads CPGSAPSGTGYSNQPQHF. The CDR3 DNA follows: TGTCCTGGGAGCGCACCATCTGGGACAGGCTATAGCAATCAGCCCCAGCATTTT.